The entry that follows covers one T cell receptor (beta chain) sequence. The data were obtained in a study of blood T cell repertoires in COVID-19. Turning to the study itself: Researchers got acute and convalescent COVID-19 samples from the United States, Italy and Spain. In each case, the material was cDNA or gDNA derived from T cells, B-cell-depleted T cells, or PBMCs.

Profiled with immunoSEQ multiplex PCR; TCRdb holds only in-frame clones, not every one. The sample carries approximately 190,000 clones, around nine tenths recorded once. Germline V gives CDR1 MNHEY, CDR2 SVGAGI. Between the trimmed V and J ends, which lost 6 bases and 5 bases, there was a span of 16 bases. The CDR3 length is 14 residues. This clonotype originated in a man in his sixties with active or convalescent COVID-19. The sample consisted of peripheral blood. This chain uses TRBV6-5 with TRBJ1-2; possible D gene TRBD1, 6 bases. CDR3 nucleotide sequence: TGTGCCAGCAGCCCACAGACAGGCCATTATGGCTACACCTTC. Amino acids: CASSPQTGHYGYTF.